The text below deals with one T cell receptor beta chain. The data belong to a study of blood T cell dynamics during melanoma immunotherapy. Background on the study: First-line therapy was either pembrolizumab or nivolumab with ipilimumab for metastatic melanoma.

The time point is: pre-treatment baseline. Blood was drawn before treatment and at week 3 after checkpoint blockade. Patients had no prior systemic cancer treatment, immunosuppressants or other active cancers. Method: immunoSEQ multiplex PCR; TCRdb's copy keeps in-frame clones and lacks some. This repertoire shows some 15,000 clones, approximately 90% found once; its top ten account for about 1.8%. Germline CDR1 reads SGHDT; CDR2 reads YYEEEE. V lost 0 bases and J lost 0, with 10 bases in between. This CDR3 contains 15 residues. This receptor was taken from a human donor with melanoma. The chain couples TRBV5-6 to TRBJ2-7; D is unclear. Specimen: blood, collected from a patient treated with checkpoint blockade. As DNA, the CDR3 is TGTGCCAGCAGCTTGGGGGCAGGTAGCTCCTACGAGCAGTACTTC. Translation: CASSLGAGSSYEQYF.